The T cell receptor beta chain described here comes from a study of low-dose radiotherapy and immunotherapy resistance in tumors. Overall study: In Cohort 2, 1 Gy per fraction was delivered every two weeks, for a total of 13 Gy over 26 weeks. Every six weeks patients received intravenous ipilimumab 1 mg/kg, and every two weeks they received intravenous nivolumab 240 mg.

On this clonotype itself: An end of the junction differs from the germline gene, which may be a read error.

The germline gives CDR1 SGHNT, CDR2 YYREEE (reference sequence). This CDR3 has 14 amino acids. The sample's time point: before trial treatment. The patients who were eligible all carried advanced solid tumors that lacked tumor-infiltrating lymphocytes, meaning the tumors were TIL-negative. Gene-specific TRAV and TRBV primers were used for first-strand cDNA, covering alpha and beta chains. A constant-region primer paired with the V-primer adapter amplified TCRs over 20 PCR cycles. By in vitro transcription, the isolated mRNA was amplified. TCRdb re-called the reads through MiXCR, storing one row per CDR3 protein. The data show under 90,000 distinct CDR3 sequences, 15% to 20% seen once.

The clonotype comes from a male donor with prostate cancer. The chain recombines TRBV5-4 with TRBJ2-5, with a possible D match to TRBD2 (5 bases). The sequenced sample was PBMCs, obtained before treatment. CDR3 in amino acids: CAISLEAGLGTQYF. In DNA form, the CDR3 reads TGTGCCATCAGCTTGGAGGCAGGCCTAGGGACCCAGTACTTC. Together with reference TRBV5-4 and TRBJ2-5, the CDR3 gives the full variable domain: ETGVTQSPTHLIKTRGQQVTLRCSSQSGHNTVSWYQQALGQGPQFIFQYYREEENGRGNFPPRFSGLQFPNYSSELNVNALELDDSALYLCAISLEAGLGTQYFGPGTRLLVL.